Given below is one T cell receptor (beta chain) in context. As yet, its antigen is unknown. This entry comes from a study of long-term antiretroviral therapy in people with HIV. Study context: It was about a decade before the 2015 immediate-ART recommendation that the earliest samples were taken. Whole-study findings and limits: Post-ART samples showed increased diversity that remained below transplant donor control levels. Repertoires looked antigen-experienced, with only a slight naive shift after ART.

CDR3 length: 15 residues. CDR1 SNHLY and CDR2 FYNNEI come from the germline V gene. Unmatched junction bases numbered 6, after V lost 1 base and J lost 8 bases. It was version v3.0 of the immunoSEQ assay that was run at survey level. The repertoire was sequenced with immunoSEQ multiplex PCR; TCRdb's copy has only in-frame clones and lacks some. The data hold fewer than 45,000 clones, with more than 80% observed a single time. The source material was unsorted PBMCs, sampled 3.4 years after starting antiretroviral therapy. The clonotype was recovered from a man younger than 40 with HIV. The chain links TRBV2 to TRBJ2-1; TRBD2 agrees at 9 bases. The CDR3 reads CASSEGLAGSHEQFF. CDR3 in DNA: TGTGCCAGCAGTGAAGGTCTAGCGGGAAGTCATGAGCAGTTCTTC.